These 7 T cell receptor beta chains came from one sample sequenced in a study of radiotherapy plus CTLA-4 blockade in lung cancer. Sequencing used immunoSEQ multiplex PCR; TCRdb keeps in-frame clones, though not all of them. Among 45,000 or so clones listed, approximately 90% were seen once. The sequences come from peripheral blood, collected from a patient treated with radiotherapy plus ipilimumab. These receptors came from a human donor with non-small cell lung cancer whose response to radiotherapy plus ipilimumab could not be evaluated.

This clone was found a few times. This chain uses TRBV5-1 with TRBJ2-2, with TRBD1 matching 10 bases. Per the germline V gene, CDR1 is SGHRS and CDR2 is YFSETQ. The CDR3 has 15 amino acids. J was trimmed by 5 bases and V by 4 bases; bases with no gene match: 5. The CDR3 is CASSPRTGGTGELFF. CDR3 nucleotides: TGCGCCAGCAGCCCCAGGACAGGGGGAACCGGGGAGCTGTTTTTT.

The V and J genes are TRBV11-2 and TRBJ1-2, with 11 bases aligning to TRBD1. CDR3 size: 17 residues. Trimming took 1 base from V and 4 from J; bases not matched to a gene: 8. Germline CDR1 reads SGHAT; CDR2 reads FQNNGV. The CDR3: CASSLGPGQGESYGYTF. The CDR3, as DNA: TGTGCCAGCAGCTTAGGGCCGGGACAGGGGGAGTCCTATGGCTACACCTTC.

The genes are TRBV27 and TRBJ1-2; D gene unclear. The ends were cut back, 6 bases at V and 3 bases at J, with 17 bases in the middle. CDR1 and CDR2 (germline): MNHEY, SMNVEV (reference sequence). The CDR3 has 15 residues. This chain's CDR3 is CASSGSTGNYYGYTF. Here the CDR3 DNA reads TGTGCCAGCAGCGGGTCGACGGGAAATTACTATGGCTACACCTTC.

The rearrangement links TRBV19 to TRBJ2-2; TRBD2 matches 10 bases. CDR1 is LNHDA and CDR2 is SQIVND in the germline V gene (reference sequence). V lost 3 bases, J lost 6 bases, and 4 bases stayed unmatched. This CDR3 contains 15 residues. CDR3 nucleotides: TGTGCCAGTAGTATCGTGCTAGCGGGGGCCGGGGAGCTGTTTTTT. Translating gives CASSIVLAGAGELFF.

The chain combines TRBV6-5 with TRBJ2-7, with a weak D call TRBD1 (6 bases). The CDR3 sequence is 14 residues long. The V gene lost 5 bases and the J gene lost 1 base, with 12 bases spanning the gap. Germline-derived CDR1 and CDR2 are MNHEY and SVGAGI. CDR3 nucleotides: TGTGCCAGCAGTACCGGGACATTGTCCTACGAGCAGTACTTC. This codes for CASSTGTLSYEQYF.

The V and J genes are TRBV27 and TRBJ1-1, with D possibly TRBD1 on 5 matching bases. The CDR3 is 13 residues long. Germline V CDR1 and CDR2: MNHEY, SMNVEV (reference sequence). Trimming pared 6 bases from V and 0 bases from J, leaving 8 bases between. CDR3 sequence: CASRGAMNTEAFF. The CDR3 nucleotides are TGTGCCAGCAGAGGGGCCATGAACACTGAAGCTTTCTTT.

The gene calls are TRBV4-3 and TRBJ2-1; TRBD2 matches at 11 bases. V lost 2 bases to trimming and J lost 9 bases; unmatched junction nucleotides: 24. Looked up from germline, CDR1 is LGHNA and CDR2 is YSLEER. The length of the CDR3 is 21 residues. As DNA, the CDR3 is TGCGCCAGCAGCCAAAAGAATAGTTTAGCGGGGGGGCCGGTAAGGAATATTGAGCAGTTCTTC. This encodes CASSQKNSLAGGPVRNIEQFF.